This T cell receptor beta chain was identified during a study of blood T cell repertoires in COVID-19. Whole-study context: Sources were T cells, B-cell-depleted T cells, or PBMCs; the material itself was cDNA or gDNA.

The V end was cut by 4 bases, the J end by 7 bases, with 14 bases between. This CDR3 spans 13 amino acids. Germline V gene lookup returns CDR1 SGHNT and CDR2 YYREEE (reference sequence). TCRdb keeps only in-frame clones here, not all; method: immunoSEQ multiplex PCR. The sample has 310,000 or so clones, roughly 90% seen once. The V call is TRBV5-4, the J call TRBJ1-2; D gene uncertain. This clonotype originated in a woman in her 30s with COVID-19, enrolled during active disease. The sample consisted of peripheral blood. The CDR3 nucleotides are TGTGCCAGCAGCCCCCGGGGAGGTGGTGGCTACACCTTC. Translated: CASSPRGGGGYTF.